A single sample gave rise to the 7 T cell receptor beta chains below, sequenced in a study of blood T cell repertoires in COVID-19. Produced via immunoSEQ multiplex PCR; TCRdb's table is partial and in-frame only. The data hold roughly 290,000 clones, with 70% to 90% observed a single time. Sequenced input: peripheral blood. The receptors stem from a woman in her 50s with active or convalescent COVID-19.

The chain links TRBV7-2 to TRBJ2-7, with 10 bases matching TRBD1. Germline lookup yields CDR1 SGHTA and CDR2 FQGNSA. This CDR3 has 17 residues. V trimming: 0 bases; J trimming: 2 bases; junction bases outside the gene matches: 7. The CDR3 region is CASSLAGGQGPTYEQYF. The DNA of the CDR3 is TGTGCCAGCAGCTTAGCGGGGGGACAGGGGCCTACCTACGAGCAGTACTTC.

This sequence joins TRBV6-5 and TRBJ1-2, with D unclear. The CDR3 covers 13 residues. Germline CDR1 MNHEY, CDR2 SVGAGI. V was cut by 5 bases and J by 0 bases, with 7 bases left in between. The CDR3 here is CASSPRSNYGYTF. CDR3 sequence (DNA): TGTGCCAGCAGTCCCAGGTCTAACTATGGCTACACCTTC.

The J gene is TRBJ1-2, the V gene TRBV2, with D possibly TRBD1 on 5 matching bases. CDR3 size: 14 residues. Germline V gives CDR1 SNHLY, CDR2 FYNNEI. Between the trimmed V and J ends, which lost 6 bases and 7 bases, there was a span of 18 bases. The CDR3 loop reads CASSGTSRAGGYTF. In DNA form, the CDR3 reads TGTGCCAGCAGCGGGACTAGCCGCGCCGGTGGCTACACCTTC. Drawing the rest from reference TRBV2 and TRBJ1-2, the complete variable domain is EPEVTQTPSHQVTQMGQEVILRCVPISNHLYFYWYRQILGQKVEFLVSFYNNEISEKSEIFDDQFSVERPDGSNFTLKIRSTKLEDSAMYFCASSGTSRAGGYTFGSGTRLTVV.

The rearrangement uses TRBV28 and TRBJ2-2, with D maybe TRBD2 (6 bases). Germline-derived CDR1 and CDR2 are MDHEN and SYDVKM. V lost 2 bases, J lost 3 bases, and 19 bases lay in between. The CDR3 totals 18 residues. The CDR3 region has the DNA TGTGCCAGCAGTTTAGGGGTCTGGGGGAGGAGAGACACCGGGGAGCTGTTTTTT. It specifies CASSLGVWGRRDTGELFF.

This clone was picked up a small number of times. The V gene is TRBV19, the J gene TRBJ1-5, with 9 bases matching TRBD1. V trimming: 4 bases; J trimming: 6 bases; junction bases outside the gene matches: 7. CDR3 size: 15 residues. Germline values: CDR1 LNHDA, CDR2 SQIVND (reference sequence). The CDR3 loop reads CASSNRTGVSQPQHF. The CDR3 coding sequence is TGTGCCAGTAGTAATAGGACAGGGGTTAGTCAGCCCCAGCATTTT.

The V gene is TRBV12-3 or TRBV12-4, the J gene TRBJ1-1, with TRBD1 identical over 8 bases. J lost 4 bases, V lost 5 bases, and 3 bases had no gene match. This CDR3 region has 13 residues. The CDR3 loop is CASSATGGTEAFF. CDR3 DNA: TGTGCCAGCAGTGCTACAGGGGGCACTGAAGCTTTCTTT.

This chain links TRBV7-9 with TRBJ1-1; D is uncertain. The V and J ends lost 6 bases and 8 bases respectively, with 10 bases between them. This CDR3 has 11 amino acids. Looked up from germline, CDR1 is SEHNR and CDR2 is FQNEAQ (reference sequence). In nucleotides, the CDR3 is TGTGCCAGCAGTGGAGCGCTAGAAGCTTTCTTT. Translated: CASSGALEAFF.